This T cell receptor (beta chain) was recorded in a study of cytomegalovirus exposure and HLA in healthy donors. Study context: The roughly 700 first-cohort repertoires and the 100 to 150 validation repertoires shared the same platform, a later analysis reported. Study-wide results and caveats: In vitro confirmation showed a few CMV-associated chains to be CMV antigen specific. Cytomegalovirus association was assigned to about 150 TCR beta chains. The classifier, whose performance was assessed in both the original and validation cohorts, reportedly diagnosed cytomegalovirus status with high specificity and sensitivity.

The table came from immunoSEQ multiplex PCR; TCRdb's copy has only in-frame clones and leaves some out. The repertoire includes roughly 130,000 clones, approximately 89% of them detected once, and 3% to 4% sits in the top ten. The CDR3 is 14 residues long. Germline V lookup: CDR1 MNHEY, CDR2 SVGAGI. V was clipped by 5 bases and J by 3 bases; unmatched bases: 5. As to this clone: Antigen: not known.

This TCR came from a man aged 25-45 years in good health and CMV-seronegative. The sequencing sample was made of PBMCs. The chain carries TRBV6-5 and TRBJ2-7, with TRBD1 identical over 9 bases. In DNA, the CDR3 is TGTGCCAGCAGTATGGAGGGACAGGGCTACGAGCAGTACTTC. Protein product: CASSMEGQGYEQYF.